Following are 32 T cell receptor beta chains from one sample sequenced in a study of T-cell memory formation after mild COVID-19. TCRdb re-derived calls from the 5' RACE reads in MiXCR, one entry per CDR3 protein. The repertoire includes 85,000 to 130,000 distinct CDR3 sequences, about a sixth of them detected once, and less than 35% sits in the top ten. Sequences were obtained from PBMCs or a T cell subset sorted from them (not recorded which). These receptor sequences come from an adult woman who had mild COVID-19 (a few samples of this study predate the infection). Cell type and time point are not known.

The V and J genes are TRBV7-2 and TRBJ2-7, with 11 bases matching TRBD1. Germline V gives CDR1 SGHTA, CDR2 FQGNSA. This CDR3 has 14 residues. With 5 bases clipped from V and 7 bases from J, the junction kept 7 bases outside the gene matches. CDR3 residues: CASSIGTGGMEQYF. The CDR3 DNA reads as TGTGCCAGCAGCATCGGGACAGGGGGTATGGAGCAGTACTTC.

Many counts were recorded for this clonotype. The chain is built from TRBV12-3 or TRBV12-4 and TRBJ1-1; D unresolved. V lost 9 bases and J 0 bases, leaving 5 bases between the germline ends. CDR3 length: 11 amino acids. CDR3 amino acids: CASQMNTEAFF. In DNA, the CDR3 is TGTGCCAGTCAGATGAACACTGAAGCTTTCTTT.

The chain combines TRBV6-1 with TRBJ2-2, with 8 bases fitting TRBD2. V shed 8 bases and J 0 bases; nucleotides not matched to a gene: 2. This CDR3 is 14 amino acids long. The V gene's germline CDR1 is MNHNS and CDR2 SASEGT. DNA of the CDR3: TGTGCCAGCCCGGGGGGGACGAACACCGGGGAGCTGTTTTTT. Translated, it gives CASPGGTNTGELFF.

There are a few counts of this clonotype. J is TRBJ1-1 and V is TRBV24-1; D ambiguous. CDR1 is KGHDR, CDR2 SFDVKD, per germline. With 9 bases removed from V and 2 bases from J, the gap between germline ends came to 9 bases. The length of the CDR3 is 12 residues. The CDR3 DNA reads TGTGCCACCGGAAGATCAAACACTGAAGCTTTCTTT. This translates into CATGRSNTEAFF.

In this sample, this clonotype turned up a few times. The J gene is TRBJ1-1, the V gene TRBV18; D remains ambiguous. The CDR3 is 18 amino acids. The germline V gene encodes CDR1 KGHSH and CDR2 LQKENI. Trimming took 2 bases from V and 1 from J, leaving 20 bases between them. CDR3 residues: CASSPWWGQPTKNTEAFF. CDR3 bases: TGTGCCAGCTCACCATGGTGGGGTCAACCAACTAAGAACACTGAAGCTTTCTTT.

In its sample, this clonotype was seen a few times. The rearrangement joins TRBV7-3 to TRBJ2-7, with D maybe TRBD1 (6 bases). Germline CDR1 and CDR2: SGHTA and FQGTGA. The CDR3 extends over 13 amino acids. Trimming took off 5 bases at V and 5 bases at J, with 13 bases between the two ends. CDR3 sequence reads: CASSITGSDEQYF. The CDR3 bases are TGTGCCAGCAGCATTACAGGGTCTGACGAGCAGTACTTC.

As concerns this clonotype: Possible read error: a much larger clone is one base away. CDR3 sequence (DNA): TGTGCCAGCAGCCAAGGGACTAGCGGGATCTACGAGCAGTACTTC. Residues: CASSQGTSGIYEQYF. The chain has TRBV3-1 and TRBJ2-7; 12 nucleotides match TRBD2. The CDR3 runs to 15 residues. V dropped 1 base and J dropped 3; count of bases not matched to a gene: 1. Germline V gene data show CDR1 as LGHDT and CDR2 as YNNKEL (reference sequence).

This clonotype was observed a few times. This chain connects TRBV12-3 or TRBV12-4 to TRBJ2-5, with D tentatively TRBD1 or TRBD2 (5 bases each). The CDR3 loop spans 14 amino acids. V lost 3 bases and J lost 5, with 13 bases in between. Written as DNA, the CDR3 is TGTGCCAGCAGTTTTGCCGGGACGTCGGAGACCCAGTACTTC. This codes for CASSFAGTSETQYF.

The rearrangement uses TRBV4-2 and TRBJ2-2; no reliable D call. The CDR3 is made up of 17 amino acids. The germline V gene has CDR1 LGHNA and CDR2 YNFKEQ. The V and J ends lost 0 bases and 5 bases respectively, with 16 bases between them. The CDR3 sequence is CASSQELGSASTGELFF. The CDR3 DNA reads TGTGCCAGCAGCCAAGAGTTAGGTAGTGCGTCTACCGGGGAGCTGTTTTTT.

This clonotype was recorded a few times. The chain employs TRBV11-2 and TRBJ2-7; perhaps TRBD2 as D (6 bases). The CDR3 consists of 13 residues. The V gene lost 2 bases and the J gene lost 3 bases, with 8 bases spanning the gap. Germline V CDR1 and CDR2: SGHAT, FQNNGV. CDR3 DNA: TGTGCCAGCAGCTTATTCGGGGGCTACGAGCAGTACTTC. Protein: CASSLFGGYEQYF.

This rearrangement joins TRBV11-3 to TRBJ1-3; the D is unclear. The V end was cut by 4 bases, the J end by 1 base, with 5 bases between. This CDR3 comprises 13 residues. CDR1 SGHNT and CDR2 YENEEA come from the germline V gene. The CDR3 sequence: CASSWNSGNTIYF. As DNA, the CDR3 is TGTGCCAGCAGCTGGAATTCTGGAAACACCATATATTTT.

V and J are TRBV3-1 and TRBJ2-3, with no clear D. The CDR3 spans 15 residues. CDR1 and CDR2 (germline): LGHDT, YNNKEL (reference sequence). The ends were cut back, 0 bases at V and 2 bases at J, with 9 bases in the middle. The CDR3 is CASSQDLGLTDTQYF. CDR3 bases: TGTGCCAGCAGCCAAGATCTCGGGCTCACAGATACGCAGTATTTT.

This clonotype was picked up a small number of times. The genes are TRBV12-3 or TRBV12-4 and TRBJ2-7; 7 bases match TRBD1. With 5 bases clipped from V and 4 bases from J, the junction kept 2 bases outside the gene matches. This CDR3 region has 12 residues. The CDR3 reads CASSTTGYEQYF. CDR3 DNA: TGTGCCAGCAGTACGACAGGGTACGAGCAGTACTTC.

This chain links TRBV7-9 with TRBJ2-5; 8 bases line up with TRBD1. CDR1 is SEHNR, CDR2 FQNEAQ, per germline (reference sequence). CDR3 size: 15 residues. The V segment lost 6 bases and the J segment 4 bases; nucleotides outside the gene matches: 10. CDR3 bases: TGTGCCAGCAGATTTAGGGGACAGGTGGGAGAGACCCAGTACTTC. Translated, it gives CASRFRGQVGETQYF.

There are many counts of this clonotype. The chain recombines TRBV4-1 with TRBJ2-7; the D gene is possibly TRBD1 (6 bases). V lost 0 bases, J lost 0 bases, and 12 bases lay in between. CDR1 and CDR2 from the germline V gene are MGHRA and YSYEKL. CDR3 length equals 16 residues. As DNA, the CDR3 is TGCGCCAGCAGCCAAGACGACAGGAGTGGCTCCTACGAGCAGTACTTC. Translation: CASSQDDRSGSYEQYF.

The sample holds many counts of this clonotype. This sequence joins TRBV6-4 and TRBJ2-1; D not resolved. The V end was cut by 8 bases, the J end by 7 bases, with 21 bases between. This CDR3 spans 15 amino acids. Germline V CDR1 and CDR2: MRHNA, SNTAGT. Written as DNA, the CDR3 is TGTGCCAGCGCTTCTTCCCCAGCAGAAGGGAATGAGCAGTTCTTC. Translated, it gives CASASSPAEGNEQFF.

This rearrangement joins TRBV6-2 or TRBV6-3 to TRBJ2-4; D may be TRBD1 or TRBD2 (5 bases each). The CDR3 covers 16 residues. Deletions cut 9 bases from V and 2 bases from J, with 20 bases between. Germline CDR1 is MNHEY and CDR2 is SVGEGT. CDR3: CASLPGPRVSKNIQYF. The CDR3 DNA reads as TGTGCCAGTTTGCCGGGACCCCGGGTCTCCAAAAACATTCAGTACTTC.

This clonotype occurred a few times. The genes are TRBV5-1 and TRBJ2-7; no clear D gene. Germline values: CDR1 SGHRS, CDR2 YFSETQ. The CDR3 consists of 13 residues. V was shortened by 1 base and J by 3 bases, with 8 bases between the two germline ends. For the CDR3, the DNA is TGCGCCAGCAGCTTGCCACGAGGCTACGAGCAGTACTTC. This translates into CASSLPRGYEQYF.

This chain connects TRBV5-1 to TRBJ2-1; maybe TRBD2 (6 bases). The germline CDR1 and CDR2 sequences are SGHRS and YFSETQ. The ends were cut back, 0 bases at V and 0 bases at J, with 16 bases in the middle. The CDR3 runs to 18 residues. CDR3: CASSLAPSDLSSYNEQFF. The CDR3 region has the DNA TGCGCCAGCAGCTTGGCCCCTAGCGATCTGAGCTCCTACAATGAGCAGTTCTTC. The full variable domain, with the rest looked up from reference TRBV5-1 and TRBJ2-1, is KAGVTQTPRYLIKTRGQQVTLSCSPISGHRSVSWYQQTPGQGLQFLFEYFSETQRNKGNFPGRFSGRQFSNSRSEMNVSTLELGDSALYLCASSLAPSDLSSYNEQFFGPGTRLTVL.

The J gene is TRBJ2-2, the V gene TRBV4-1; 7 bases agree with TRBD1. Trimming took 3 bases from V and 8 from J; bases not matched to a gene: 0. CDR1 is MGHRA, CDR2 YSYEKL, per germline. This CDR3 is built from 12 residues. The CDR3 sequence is CASSQGQGELFF. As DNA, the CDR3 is TGCGCCAGCAGCCAGGGACAGGGGGAGCTGTTTTTT.

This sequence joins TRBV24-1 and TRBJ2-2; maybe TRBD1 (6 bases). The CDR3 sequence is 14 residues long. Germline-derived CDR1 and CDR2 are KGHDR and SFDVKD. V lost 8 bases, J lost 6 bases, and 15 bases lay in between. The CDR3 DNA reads TGTGCCACCAATTCTCTAACAGGGCCCGGGGAGCTGTTTTTT. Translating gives CATNSLTGPGELFF.

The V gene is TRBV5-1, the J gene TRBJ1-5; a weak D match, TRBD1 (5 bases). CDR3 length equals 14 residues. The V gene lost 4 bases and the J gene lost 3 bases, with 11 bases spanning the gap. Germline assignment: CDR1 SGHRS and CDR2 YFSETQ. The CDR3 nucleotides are TGCGCCAGCAGCGAAGGGACTGACAATCAGCCCCAGCATTTT. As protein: CASSEGTDNQPQHF.

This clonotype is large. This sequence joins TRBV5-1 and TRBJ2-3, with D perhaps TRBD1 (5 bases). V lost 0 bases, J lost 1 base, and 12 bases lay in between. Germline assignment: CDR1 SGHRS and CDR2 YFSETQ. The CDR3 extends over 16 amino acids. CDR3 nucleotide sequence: TGCGCCAGCAGCTTGGCCCAGGTGACAGGCACAGATACGCAGTATTTT. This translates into CASSLAQVTGTDTQYF.

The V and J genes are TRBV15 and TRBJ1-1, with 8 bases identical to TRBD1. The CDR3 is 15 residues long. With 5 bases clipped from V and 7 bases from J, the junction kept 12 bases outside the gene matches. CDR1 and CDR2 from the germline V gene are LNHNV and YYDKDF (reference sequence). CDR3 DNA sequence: TGTGCCACCAGCCCCTCCCGTGGACAGGGTGGTGAAGCTTTCTTT. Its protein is CATSPSRGQGGEAFF.

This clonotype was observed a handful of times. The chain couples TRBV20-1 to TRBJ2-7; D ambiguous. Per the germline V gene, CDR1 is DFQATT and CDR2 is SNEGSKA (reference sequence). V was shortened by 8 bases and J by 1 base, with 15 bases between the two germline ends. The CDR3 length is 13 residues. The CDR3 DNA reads TGCAGTCACGCGGACGGGTTATCCTACGAGCAGTACTTC. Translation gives CSHADGLSYEQYF.

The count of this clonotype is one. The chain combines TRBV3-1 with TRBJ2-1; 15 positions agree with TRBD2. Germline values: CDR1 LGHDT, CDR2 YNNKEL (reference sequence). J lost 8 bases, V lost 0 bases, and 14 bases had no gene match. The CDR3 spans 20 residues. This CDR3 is CASSQDHGLAGGPPRDEQFF. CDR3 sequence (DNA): TGTGCCAGCAGCCAAGATCACGGACTAGCGGGGGGGCCCCCTAGGGATGAGCAGTTCTTC.

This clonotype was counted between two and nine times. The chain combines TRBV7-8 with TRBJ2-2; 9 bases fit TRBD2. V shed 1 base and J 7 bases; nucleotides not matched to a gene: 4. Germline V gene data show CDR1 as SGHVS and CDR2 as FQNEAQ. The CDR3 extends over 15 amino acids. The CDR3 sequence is CASSLGVAGVGELFF. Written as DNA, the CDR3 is TGTGCCAGCAGCTTAGGGGTAGCGGGAGTCGGGGAGCTGTTTTTT.

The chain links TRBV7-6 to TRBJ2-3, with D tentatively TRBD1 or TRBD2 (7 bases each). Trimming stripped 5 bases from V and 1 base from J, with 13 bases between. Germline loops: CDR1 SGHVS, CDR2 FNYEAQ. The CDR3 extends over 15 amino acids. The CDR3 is CASSLQGGGTDTQYF. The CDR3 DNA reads TGTGCCAGCAGCCTCCAGGGGGGGGGCACAGATACGCAGTATTTT.

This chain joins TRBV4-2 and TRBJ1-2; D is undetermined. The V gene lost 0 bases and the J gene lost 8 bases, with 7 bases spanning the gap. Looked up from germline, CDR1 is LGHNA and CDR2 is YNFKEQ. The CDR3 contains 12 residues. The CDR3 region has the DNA TGTGCCAGCAGCCAAGAGATGCGGGGCTACACCTTC. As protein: CASSQEMRGYTF.

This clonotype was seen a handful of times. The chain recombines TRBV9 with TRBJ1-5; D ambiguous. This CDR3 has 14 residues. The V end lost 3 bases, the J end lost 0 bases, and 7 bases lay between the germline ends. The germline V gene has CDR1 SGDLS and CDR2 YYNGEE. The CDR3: CASSAWDSNQPQHF. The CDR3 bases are TGTGCCAGCAGCGCGTGGGATAGCAATCAGCCCCAGCATTTT.

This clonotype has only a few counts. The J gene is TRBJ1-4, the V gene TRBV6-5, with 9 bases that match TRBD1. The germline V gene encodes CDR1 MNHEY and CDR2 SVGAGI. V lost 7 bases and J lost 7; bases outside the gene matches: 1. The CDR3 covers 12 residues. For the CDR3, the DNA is TGTGCCAGCACGGACAGGGGTGAAAAACTGTTTTTT. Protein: CASTDRGEKLFF.

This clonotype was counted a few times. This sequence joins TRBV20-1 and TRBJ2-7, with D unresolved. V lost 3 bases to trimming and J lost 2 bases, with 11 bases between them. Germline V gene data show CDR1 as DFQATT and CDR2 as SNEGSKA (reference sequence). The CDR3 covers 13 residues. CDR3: CSARTDPTYEQYF. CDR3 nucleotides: TGCAGTGCTAGGACTGACCCCACCTACGAGCAGTACTTC.